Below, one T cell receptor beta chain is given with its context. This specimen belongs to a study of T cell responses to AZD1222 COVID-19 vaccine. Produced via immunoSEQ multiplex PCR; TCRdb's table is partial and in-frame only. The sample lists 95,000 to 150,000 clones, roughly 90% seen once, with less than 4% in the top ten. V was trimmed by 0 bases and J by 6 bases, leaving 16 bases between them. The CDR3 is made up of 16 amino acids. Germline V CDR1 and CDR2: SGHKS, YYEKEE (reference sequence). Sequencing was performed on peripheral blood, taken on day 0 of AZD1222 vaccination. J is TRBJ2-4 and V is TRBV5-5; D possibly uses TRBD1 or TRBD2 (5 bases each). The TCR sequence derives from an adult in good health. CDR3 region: CASSLGGATAGNIQYF. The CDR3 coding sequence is TGTGCCAGCAGCTTGGGAGGGGCAACGGCTGGAAACATTCAGTACTTC.